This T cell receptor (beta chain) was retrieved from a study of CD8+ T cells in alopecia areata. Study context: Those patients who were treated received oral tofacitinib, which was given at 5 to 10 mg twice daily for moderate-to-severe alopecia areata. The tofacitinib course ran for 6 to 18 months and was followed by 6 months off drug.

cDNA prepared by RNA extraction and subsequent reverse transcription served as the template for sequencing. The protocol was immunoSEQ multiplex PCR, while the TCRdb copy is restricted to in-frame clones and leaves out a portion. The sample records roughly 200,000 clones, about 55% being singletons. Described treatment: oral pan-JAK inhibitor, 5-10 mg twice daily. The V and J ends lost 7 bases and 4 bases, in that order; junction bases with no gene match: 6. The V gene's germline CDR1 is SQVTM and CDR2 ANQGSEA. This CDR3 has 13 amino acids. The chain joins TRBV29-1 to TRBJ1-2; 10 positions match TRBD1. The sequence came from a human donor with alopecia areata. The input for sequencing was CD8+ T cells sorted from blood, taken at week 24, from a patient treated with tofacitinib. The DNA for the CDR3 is TGCAGCGCTGGGACAGGGGATCGCTATGGCTACACCTTC. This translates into CSAGTGDRYGYTF.